The 26 T cell receptor beta chains below all came from one sample that was sequenced in a study of blood T cell repertoires in COVID-19. Measured with immunoSEQ multiplex PCR; TCRdb has only the in-frame clones, and not every one. The sample has roughly 200,000 clones, approximately 92% seen once; the top ten hold 0.5% to 0.55%. The sequenced sample was peripheral blood. These receptors came from a man aged 50 to 59 with acute or convalescent COVID-19.

In this sample, this clone turned up once. The V gene is TRBV5-4, the J gene TRBJ2-5; 10 positions match TRBD2. The CDR3 runs to 15 residues. From germline, CDR1 is SGHNT and CDR2 YYREEE (reference sequence). The junction had 8 bases not matched to a gene; V was cut back by 0 bases and J by 9 bases. In DNA, the CDR3 is TGTGCCAGCAGCTTGGGGACTAGCGGCCCGGGGGCCCAGTACTTC. This sequence encodes CASSLGTSGPGAQYF. The full variable domain, with the rest looked up from reference TRBV5-4 and TRBJ2-5, is ETGVTQSPTHLIKTRGQQVTLRCSSQSGHNTVSWYQQALGQGPQFIFQYYREEENGRGNFPPRFSGLQFPNYSSELNVNALELDDSALYLCASSLGTSGPGAQYFGPGTRLLVL.

The J gene is TRBJ2-7, the V gene TRBV30, with TRBD1 matching 7 bases. Germline lookup yields CDR1 GTSNPN and CDR2 SVGIG (reference sequence). The ends lost 7 bases at V and 1 base at J; junction bases unmatched: 4. The CDR3 is 12 residues long. The CDR3 is CAYHRGSYEQYF. CDR3 DNA sequence: TGTGCCTATCACAGGGGATCCTACGAGCAGTACTTC.

This chain connects TRBV5-1 to TRBJ1-3, with D hard to call. V lost 0 bases and J 2 bases, leaving 9 bases between the germline ends. The CDR3 is made up of 15 amino acids. Germline assignment: CDR1 SGHRS and CDR2 YFSETQ. The CDR3 DNA sequence: TGCGCCAGCAGCTTGGGGGCTGCCCCTGGAAACACCATATATTTT. Translated: CASSLGAAPGNTIYF.

This chain links TRBV10-3 with TRBJ2-5; TRBD1 is a possible D gene (6 bases). Between the trimmed V and J ends, which lost 10 bases and 3 bases, there was a span of 12 bases. Germline loops: CDR1 ENHRY, CDR2 SYGVKD. The CDR3 is 12 amino acids. The CDR3 is CATRGTEETQYF. The CDR3 nucleotides are TGTGCCACGAGGGGGACCGAAGAGACCCAGTACTTC.

CDR3 sequence reads: CASGGQGAKNEQFF. The CDR3, as DNA: TGTGCCAGCGGGGGACAGGGGGCGAAGAATGAGCAGTTCTTC. This chain uses TRBV28 with TRBJ2-1; TRBD1 aligns across 12 bases. The CDR3 covers 14 residues. Trimming removed 8 bases from V and 7 bases from J; junction bases left unmatched: 6. The V gene's germline CDR1 is MDHEN and CDR2 SYDVKM.

J is TRBJ1-5 and V is TRBV6-5, with a tentative D call TRBD1 (5 bases). Trimming stripped 8 bases from V and 4 bases from J, with 9 bases between. This CDR3 contains 12 residues. Per germline, CDR1 MNHEY and CDR2 SVGAGI. CDR3 region: CASRGGNQPQHF. CDR3 in DNA: TGTGCCAGCCGGGGGGGGAATCAGCCCCAGCATTTT.

This clone was detected once. The J gene is TRBJ2-3, the V gene TRBV5-1; TRBD1 aligns across 10 bases. Germline V gene data show CDR1 as SGHRS and CDR2 as YFSETQ. V gave up 3 bases and J gave up 6 bases; unmatched junction bases: 4. CDR3 length equals 14 residues. The CDR3 region has the DNA TGCGCCAGCAGCTCCCGACAGGGGGCGGATACGCAGTATTTT. The encoded protein is CASSSRQGADTQYF.

CDR3: CASSQSWGETYEQYF. The CDR3 DNA reads as TGTGCCAGCAGCCAGTCTTGGGGGGAAACCTACGAGCAGTACTTC. The gene calls are TRBV4-2 and TRBJ2-7; D is possibly TRBD2 (6 bases). The germline V gene encodes CDR1 LGHNA and CDR2 YNFKEQ. V lost 3 bases to trimming and J lost 2 bases, with 14 bases between them. This CDR3 is built from 15 residues.

The chain has TRBV5-5 and TRBJ2-6; maybe TRBD1 (6 bases). Germline loops: CDR1 SGHKS, CDR2 YYEKEE (reference sequence). V lost 4 bases and J 0 bases, leaving 8 bases between the germline ends. This CDR3 contains 15 residues. The CDR3 DNA is TGTGCCAGCAGCAGGACAGACTCTGGGGCCAACGTCCTGACTTTC. Protein product: CASSRTDSGANVLTF.

The chain uses TRBV27 and TRBJ2-5, with 7 bases lining up with TRBD2. This CDR3 comprises 14 residues. Germline values: CDR1 MNHEY, CDR2 SMNVEV (reference sequence). The J segment lost 5 bases and the V segment lost 8 bases, leaving 11 bases of the junction unmatched. The CDR3 sequence is CASWPAGVWETQYF. The CDR3 DNA reads TGTGCCAGCTGGCCTGCGGGAGTATGGGAGACCCAGTACTTC.

The chain recombines TRBV7-2 with TRBJ2-2, with TRBD1 as a possible D gene (6 bases). The CDR3 has 15 amino acids. Per germline, CDR1 SGHTA and CDR2 FQGNSA. Trimming shortened V by 5 bases and J by 6 bases, and 16 bases separated the two germline ends. CDR3 in amino acids: CASSIKAGVPGELFF. CDR3 bases: TGTGCCAGCAGCATCAAGGCAGGGGTTCCCGGGGAGCTGTTTTTT.

The chain couples TRBV30 to TRBJ1-4; D might be TRBD1 (5 bases). The CDR3 is made up of 14 amino acids. Germline V gene lookup returns CDR1 GTSNPN and CDR2 SVGIG (reference sequence). The ends were cut back, 5 bases at V and 3 bases at J, with 13 bases in the middle. CDR3 protein: CAWDRGHPNEKLFF. The CDR3 coding sequence is TGTGCCTGGGACAGAGGACATCCTAATGAAAAACTGTTTTTT. The entire variable domain, with the rest obtained from reference TRBV30 and TRBJ1-4, is as follows: SQTIHQWPATLVQPVGSPLSLECTVEGTSNPNLYWYRQAAGRGLQLLFYSVGIGQISSEVPQNLSASRPQDRQFILSSKKLLLSDSGFYLCAWDRGHPNEKLFFGSGTQLSVL.

The rearrangement links TRBV5-4 to TRBJ2-1; 11 bases are a match to TRBD2. The CDR3 consists of 15 residues. The J segment lost 6 bases and the V segment lost 1 base, leaving 3 bases of the junction unmatched. Per germline, CDR1 SGHNT and CDR2 YYREEE (reference sequence). The CDR3 loop is CASSLTSGSRNEQFF. In DNA form, the CDR3 reads TGTGCCAGCAGCTTGACTAGCGGGAGCCGCAATGAGCAGTTCTTC.

The chain employs TRBV5-1 and TRBJ2-3; TRBD2 agrees at 11 bases. The CDR3 runs to 17 residues. V dropped 2 bases and J dropped 5; count of bases not matched to a gene: 10. The germline V gene has CDR1 SGHRS and CDR2 YFSETQ. CDR3 sequence: CASSFLAGGGVRDTQYF. The CDR3 region has the DNA TGCGCCAGCAGCTTTCTAGCGGGAGGAGGTGTCAGAGATACGCAGTATTTT.

The V call is TRBV27, the J call TRBJ2-7, with 10 bases matching TRBD2. There are 14 residues in the CDR3. The junction had 4 bases not matched to a gene; V was cut back by 8 bases and J by 0 bases. The germline V gene has CDR1 MNHEY and CDR2 SMNVEV (reference sequence). The CDR3 coding sequence is TGTGCCAGCCGGCTAGCGGGGGCCTCCTACGAGCAGTACGTC. Protein sequence: CASRLAGASYEQYV.

This chain uses TRBV11-3 with TRBJ2-7; 9 bases are a match to TRBD2. With 6 bases clipped from V and 5 bases from J, the junction kept 5 bases outside the gene matches. Per the germline V gene, CDR1 is SGHNT and CDR2 is YENEEA. The CDR3 has 13 residues. As DNA, the CDR3 is TGTGCCAGCAGTATAGCGGGAGACCACGAGCAGTACTTC. Encoded protein: CASSIAGDHEQYF.

The rearrangement links TRBV27 to TRBJ2-4, with 11 bases identical to TRBD2. Per the germline V gene, CDR1 is MNHEY and CDR2 is SMNVEV (reference sequence). This CDR3 has 13 residues. V trimming: 6 bases; J trimming: 8 bases; junction bases outside the gene matches: 3. This chain's CDR3 is CASRGSGRDIQYF. CDR3 coding DNA: TGTGCCAGCAGAGGTAGCGGGAGGGACATTCAGTACTTC.

In this sample, this clone turned up once. V gene TRBV30 combines with J gene TRBJ2-7; 8 nucleotides line up with TRBD2. The CDR3 runs 11 residues. CDR1 and CDR2 from the germline V gene are GTSNPN and SVGIG (reference sequence). The J segment lost 6 bases and the V segment lost 7 bases, leaving 5 bases of the junction unmatched. The CDR3 loop reads CASRRGGEQYF. CDR3 DNA sequence: TGTGCCTCACGCCGGGGGGGCGAGCAGTACTTC. The variable domain in full, completed from reference TRBV30 and TRBJ2-7, reads SQTIHQWPATLVQPVGSPLSLECTVEGTSNPNLYWYRQAAGRGLQLLFYSVGIGQISSEVPQNLSASRPQDRQFILSSKKLLLSDSGFYLCASRRGGEQYFGPGTRLTVT.

The chain has TRBV4-1 and TRBJ1-4; TRBD1 matches 8 bases. Germline V gene lookup returns CDR1 MGHRA and CDR2 YSYEKL. The J segment lost 4 bases and the V segment lost 9 bases, leaving 7 bases of the junction unmatched. The CDR3 length is 14 residues. In DNA, the CDR3 is TGCGCCAGTCGAACAGGGGGTATTAATGAAAAACTGTTTTTT. Encoded protein: CASRTGGINEKLFF.

V usage is TRBV10-2 and J usage is TRBJ2-3; TRBD2 aligns across 14 bases. Per the germline V gene, CDR1 is WSHSY and CDR2 is SAAADI. The V gene end was trimmed by 4 bases and the J gene end by 4 bases; junction bases not matched to a gene: 4. This CDR3 spans 16 amino acids. The CDR3 region has the DNA TGCGCCAGCAGTGTAGGACTAGCGGGGGGAGCAGATACGCAGTATTTT. Protein sequence: CASSVGLAGGADTQYF.

This chain uses TRBV7-9 with TRBJ2-3, with TRBD1 as a possible D gene (6 bases). This CDR3 is 15 amino acids long. Trimming removed 8 bases from V and 2 bases from J, with 17 bases in between. Germline V gene sequence: CDR1 SEHNR, CDR2 FQNEAQ (reference sequence). The CDR3 loop is CASSQAGQPTDTQYF. In nucleotides, the CDR3 is TGTGCCAGCTCCCAGGCAGGACAGCCCACAGATACGCAGTATTTT.

This chain joins TRBV5-1 and TRBJ1-3; D not resolved. Germline values: CDR1 SGHRS, CDR2 YFSETQ. This CDR3 has 15 amino acids. With 0 bases removed from V and 0 bases from J, the gap between germline ends came to 7 bases. This CDR3 reads CASSLDTASGNTIYF. The CDR3 region has the DNA TGCGCCAGCAGCTTGGACACCGCCTCTGGAAACACCATATATTTT.

This sequence joins TRBV24-1 and TRBJ2-2; 7 bases map to TRBD2. With V trimmed by 3 bases and J by 0 bases, 9 bases remained unmatched. Per germline, CDR1 KGHDR and CDR2 SFDVKD. The CDR3 is 18 amino acids. The CDR3 reads CATSDEPGGPANTGELFF. CDR3 nucleotide sequence: TGTGCCACCAGTGATGAACCGGGGGGACCCGCGAACACCGGGGAGCTGTTTTTT.

This clone has only a few counts. The V call is TRBV19, the J call TRBJ1-1; tentative D call: TRBD1 (6 bases). The CDR3 is 12 amino acids. Germline V gives CDR1 LNHDA, CDR2 SQIVND (reference sequence). V dropped 3 bases and J dropped 6 bases, with 8 bases sitting between them. In nucleotides, the CDR3 is TGTGCCAGTAGTATCGACAGGCCTGAAGCTTTCTTT. Translation gives CASSIDRPEAFF.

The chain couples TRBV27 to TRBJ2-3; 9 bases agree with TRBD2. The germline gives CDR1 MNHEY, CDR2 SMNVEV (reference sequence). V trimming: 4 bases; J trimming: 2 bases; junction bases outside the gene matches: 7. This CDR3 has 16 amino acids. Here the CDR3 DNA reads TGTGCCAGCAGTTCGCGGACTAGCGAGTACACAGATACGCAGTATTTT. This sequence encodes CASSSRTSEYTDTQYF.

The chain is built from TRBV7-8 and TRBJ1-5; D perhaps matches TRBD1 (5 bases). V lost 2 bases and J lost 4, with 12 bases in between. The V gene's germline CDR1 is SGHVS and CDR2 FQNEAQ. This CDR3 spans 15 amino acids. The CDR3 region has the DNA TGTGCCAGCAGCTTACGCAGGGCGGAGAATCAGCCCCAGCATTTT. This sequence encodes CASSLRRAENQPQHF.